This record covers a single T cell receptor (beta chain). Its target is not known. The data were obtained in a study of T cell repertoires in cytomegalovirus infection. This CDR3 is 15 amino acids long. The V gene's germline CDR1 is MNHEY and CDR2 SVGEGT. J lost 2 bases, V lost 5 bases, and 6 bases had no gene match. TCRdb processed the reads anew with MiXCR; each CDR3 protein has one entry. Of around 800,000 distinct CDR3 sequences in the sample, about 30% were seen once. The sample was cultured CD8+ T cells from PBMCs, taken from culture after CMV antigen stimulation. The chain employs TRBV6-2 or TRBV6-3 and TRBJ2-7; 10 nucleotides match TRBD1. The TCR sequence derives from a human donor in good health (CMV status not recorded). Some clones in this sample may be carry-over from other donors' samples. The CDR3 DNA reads TGTGCCAGCAGTGACACCGGGACAGGGGCCTACGAGCAGTACGTC. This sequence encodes CASSDTGTGAYEQYV.